The 28 T cell receptor beta chains below all came from one sample that was sequenced in a study of OX40 agonist ivuxolimab in advanced cancers. Data came from immunoSEQ multiplex PCR; TCRdb stores just in-frame clones and leaves some out. Here the sample spans about 17,000 clones, over 75% being singletons. Specimen: CD4+ or CD8+ T cells sorted from blood, collected in a trial of the OX40 agonist ivuxolimab. The receptors were sampled from an adult with an advanced solid tumor such as melanoma, head and neck, liver or kidney cancer.

The chain is built from TRBV11-2 and TRBJ2-5, with D perhaps TRBD1 (5 bases). The CDR3 covers 16 residues. The germline V gene has CDR1 SGHAT and CDR2 FQNNGV. V was pared by 4 bases and J by 5 bases, with 20 bases between. The CDR3 loop is CASSSQWQGLRETQYF. The DNA of the CDR3 is TGTGCCAGCAGCTCCCAATGGCAGGGCCTAAGGGAGACCCAGTACTTC.

J is TRBJ2-7 and V is TRBV27; D may be TRBD1 (6 bases). CDR3 length equals 13 residues. Germline CDR1 and CDR2: MNHEY and SMNVEV (reference sequence). V lost 7 bases, J lost 0 bases, and 10 bases lay in between. As DNA, the CDR3 is TGTGCCAGCATGAGGACAGACTCCTACGAGCAGTACTTC. Amino acids: CASMRTDSYEQYF.

The rearrangement joins TRBV10-3 to TRBJ2-1; 10 nucleotides agree with TRBD2. Germline V gene sequence: CDR1 ENHRY, CDR2 SYGVKD. V shed 4 bases, J shed 0 bases, and the junction held 6 bases outside the gene matches. The CDR3 has 17 amino acids. CDR3 residues: CAISVLAGDASYNEQFF. The CDR3 region has the DNA TGTGCCATCAGTGTCCTAGCGGGGGACGCCTCCTACAATGAGCAGTTCTTC.

V usage is TRBV6-6 and J usage is TRBJ2-2; the match to TRBD2 covers 7 bases. This CDR3 spans 16 amino acids. Germline loops: CDR1 MNHNY, CDR2 SVGAGI (reference sequence). V was pared by 2 bases and J by 2 bases, with 5 bases of the junction left unmatched. The CDR3 nucleotides read TGTGCCAGCAGTTACGAAGGGGACTACAACACCGGGGAGCTGTTTTTT. Its translation: CASSYEGDYNTGELFF.

The table lists this clone with a few counts. The chain combines TRBV6-1 with TRBJ1-2; no definite D call. The CDR3 is 13 amino acids. The ends were cut back, 8 bases at V and 0 bases at J, with 10 bases in the middle. CDR1 is MNHNS and CDR2 is SASEGT in the germline V gene. The CDR3 reads CASGSPTNYGYTF. The CDR3 DNA reads TGTGCCAGCGGTAGCCCCACTAACTATGGCTACACCTTC.

The genes are TRBV19 and TRBJ2-2; D ambiguous. The germline CDR1 and CDR2 sequences are LNHDA and SQIVND (reference sequence). This CDR3 region has 14 residues. Trimming took off 1 base at V and 1 base at J, with 4 bases between the two ends. The CDR3 bases are TGTGCCAGTAGTATAGTTGGGAACACCGGGGAGCTGTTTTTT. It is translated as CASSIVGNTGELFF.

This chain joins TRBV27 and TRBJ2-1; 11 bases are a match to TRBD2. This CDR3 region has 13 residues. J gave up 7 bases and V 7 bases, and 3 bases lay outside the gene matches. Germline CDR1 and CDR2: MNHEY and SMNVEV (reference sequence). The CDR3 protein is CASKGTSGNEQFF. CDR3 nucleotide sequence: TGTGCCAGCAAAGGGACTAGCGGTAATGAGCAGTTCTTC.

Here the CDR3 DNA reads TGTGCCAGCAGCAAACCGCGGGTCCACGAGCAGTACTTC. Translated, it gives CASSKPRVHEQYF. The chain combines TRBV21-1 with TRBJ2-7; the DNA was not used to check the table's D call, TRBD2. TRBV21-1 is a known pseudogene. The CDR3 contains 13 residues.

The chain is built from TRBV2 and TRBJ1-1, with D unresolved. In germline, CDR1 is SNHLY, CDR2 FYNNEI. The CDR3 length is 16 residues. Trimming removed 0 bases at V and 3 bases at J, with 14 bases between. The chain's CDR3 is CASSEAVGPEDTEAFF. For the CDR3, the DNA is TGTGCCAGCAGTGAAGCGGTGGGCCCGGAAGACACTGAAGCTTTCTTT. The complete variable domain, with remaining parts taken from reference TRBV2 and TRBJ1-1, reads EPEVTQTPSHQVTQMGQEVILRCVPISNHLYFYWYRQILGQKVEFLVSFYNNEISEKSEIFDDQFSVERPDGSNFTLKIRSTKLEDSAMYFCASSEAVGPEDTEAFFGQGTRLTVV.

The chain is built from TRBV9 and TRBJ2-1, with 9 bases that match TRBD1. The V gene's germline CDR1 is SGDLS and CDR2 YYNGEE. V trimming: 6 bases; J trimming: 9 bases; junction bases outside the gene matches: 7. The CDR3 runs 13 residues. The CDR3 protein is CASMGQGRTEQFF. The CDR3 bases are TGTGCCAGCATGGGACAGGGACGCACTGAGCAGTTCTTC.

This chain links TRBV6-5 with TRBJ2-7; perhaps TRBD1 as D (6 bases). Deletions cut 6 bases from V and 6 bases from J, with 21 bases between. This CDR3 is built from 15 residues. Looked up from germline, CDR1 is MNHEY and CDR2 is SVGAGI. The DNA of the CDR3 is TGTGCCAGCAGACCACAGGGACCCTTTCGGGGCGAGCAGTACTTC. Amino acids: CASRPQGPFRGEQYF.

This rearrangement joins TRBV7-3 to TRBJ2-3; 8 nucleotides match TRBD1. CDR1 is SGHTA and CDR2 is FQGTGA in the germline V gene. Trimming at V came to 5 bases and at J to 4 bases, leaving 8 bases not matched to a gene. This CDR3 has 15 residues. Here the CDR3 reads CASSIRQGSADTQYF. CDR3 nucleotides: TGTGCCAGCAGCATCAGACAGGGGTCGGCAGATACGCAGTATTTT.

The chain combines TRBV27 with TRBJ1-1, with D possibly being TRBD1 (6 bases). This CDR3 has 15 amino acids. Trimming took off 0 bases at V and 1 base at J, with 9 bases between the two ends. Germline-derived CDR1 and CDR2 are MNHEY and SMNVEV (reference sequence). The chain's CDR3 is CASSLSSRGNTEAFF. The CDR3 DNA is TGTGCCAGCAGTTTATCGTCCAGGGGGAACACTGAAGCTTTCTTT.

The chain has TRBV27 and TRBJ1-4; no reliable D call. This CDR3 comprises 14 residues. Germline loops: CDR1 MNHEY, CDR2 SMNVEV (reference sequence). The ends were cut back, 6 bases at V and 8 bases at J, with 16 bases in the middle. The CDR3 DNA is TGTGCCAGCAGCCTCGACTGGATGGGCGAAAAACTGTTTTTT. This encodes CASSLDWMGEKLFF.

The chain employs TRBV27 and TRBJ1-2; 10 nucleotides match TRBD1. J lost 4 bases, V lost 6 bases, and 8 bases had no gene match. The CDR3 runs 15 residues. Per the germline V gene, CDR1 is MNHEY and CDR2 is SMNVEV (reference sequence). CDR3 loop: CASSSGTGVAYGYTF. The CDR3 nucleotides read TGTGCCAGCAGCTCCGGGACAGGGGTAGCCTATGGCTACACCTTC.

This sequence joins TRBV28 and TRBJ2-3; TRBD2 aligns across 10 bases. Germline CDR1 reads MDHEN; CDR2 reads SYDVKM. The ends lost 5 bases at V and 4 bases at J; junction bases unmatched: 3. The CDR3 contains 14 residues. CDR3: CASSPSGGADTQYF. The CDR3 region has the DNA TGTGCCAGCAGTCCCAGCGGGGGGGCAGATACGCAGTATTTT.

CDR3: CSLEQYNEQFF. DNA of the CDR3: TGCAGCCTAGAACAGTACAATGAGCAGTTCTTC. This chain joins TRBV29-1 and TRBJ2-1; D is uncertain. Trimming removed 8 bases at V and 4 bases at J, with 9 bases between. The length of the CDR3 is 11 residues. Germline values: CDR1 SQVTM, CDR2 ANQGSEA.

V gene TRBV28 combines with J gene TRBJ2-5, with D perhaps matching TRBD1 (6 bases). The tail of the sequence fits TRBJ2-7 better, so the J call may be wrong. Germline V gives CDR1 MDHEN, CDR2 SYDVKM. The CDR3 spans 13 residues. CDR3 residues: CASVGQIHYEQYF. The CDR3 DNA sequence: TGTGCCAGCGTCGGACAGATCCACTACGAGCAGTACTTC.

CDR3 sequence reads: CASAPKGASGYTDTQYF. In nucleotides, the CDR3 is TGTGCCAGCGCCCCGAAGGGGGCTAGCGGGTACACAGATACGCAGTATTTT. The V gene is TRBV7-9, the J gene TRBJ2-3, with TRBD2 as a possible D gene (8 bases). Germline CDR1 and CDR2: SEHNR and FQNEAQ (reference sequence). The CDR3 extends over 17 amino acids. Trimming removed 8 bases at V and 2 bases at J, with 23 bases between.

The chain recombines TRBV18 with TRBJ2-1; tentative D call: TRBD1 (6 bases). This CDR3 contains 12 residues. V was trimmed by 8 bases and J by 11 bases, leaving 16 bases between them. Germline V lookup: CDR1 KGHSH, CDR2 LQKENI. The CDR3 here is CASRNPGHQQFF. The CDR3 coding sequence is TGTGCCAGCAGAAATCCGGGACATCAGCAGTTCTTC.

The genes are TRBV6-5 and TRBJ1-2; D gene unclear. The ends were cut back, 0 bases at V and 6 bases at J, with 5 bases in the middle. The CDR3 is made up of 12 amino acids. The germline V gene encodes CDR1 MNHEY and CDR2 SVGAGI. This chain's CDR3 is CASSYSQDGYTF. Written as DNA, the CDR3 is TGTGCCAGCAGTTACTCGCAGGATGGCTACACCTTC.

The V call is TRBV6-6, the J call TRBJ2-7, with 11 positions matching TRBD2. This CDR3 has 13 residues. The V gene's germline CDR1 is MNHNY and CDR2 SVGAGI (reference sequence). The junction had 6 bases not matched to a gene; V was cut back by 9 bases and J by 5 bases. The CDR3 loop reads CASGLAGVNEQYF. The CDR3 DNA reads TGTGCCAGTGGACTAGCGGGTGTCAACGAGCAGTACTTC.

This rearrangement joins TRBV11-2 to TRBJ2-3; D may correspond to TRBD1 or TRBD2 (5 bases each). Germline lookup yields CDR1 SGHAT and CDR2 FQNNGV. With 10 bases removed from V and 1 base from J, the gap between germline ends came to 15 bases. The CDR3 spans 14 residues. The CDR3 sequence: CATGRGVGTDTQYF. Written as DNA, the CDR3 is TGTGCCACTGGAAGGGGAGTGGGCACAGATACGCAGTATTTT.

The chain couples TRBV6-6 to TRBJ2-7; 9 bases match TRBD2. The CDR3 loop spans 15 amino acids. V shed 5 bases and J 7 bases; nucleotides not matched to a gene: 12. Germline lookup yields CDR1 MNHNY and CDR2 SVGAGI (reference sequence). CDR3: CASSPIAGAPLEQYF. The CDR3 DNA follows: TGTGCCAGCAGTCCGATAGCGGGGGCCCCTTTAGAGCAGTACTTC.

V usage is TRBV2 and J usage is TRBJ1-2, with a weak D call TRBD1 (5 bases). Trimming left V 2 bases short and J 5 bases short, with 12 bases between. The germline V gene has CDR1 SNHLY and CDR2 FYNNEI. The length of the CDR3 is 14 residues. CDR3 protein: CASSEIGRAYGYTF. The DNA for the CDR3 is TGTGCCAGCAGTGAAATCGGCAGGGCTTATGGCTACACCTTC. The entire variable domain, with the rest obtained from reference TRBV2 and TRBJ1-2, is as follows: EPEVTQTPSHQVTQMGQEVILRCVPISNHLYFYWYRQILGQKVEFLVSFYNNEISEKSEIFDDQFSVERPDGSNFTLKIRSTKLEDSAMYFCASSEIGRAYGYTFGSGTRLTVV.

V usage is TRBV1 and J usage is TRBJ2-7. TRBV1 is a listed pseudogene. This CDR3 is built from 15 residues. The CDR3 reads CTSSQAGALAYEQYF. For the CDR3, the DNA is TGCACCAGCAGCCAAGCGGGGGCCCTTGCCTACGAGCAGTACTTC.

V and J are TRBV5-1 and TRBJ1-5; possible D gene TRBD1, 5 bases. V shed 4 bases and J shed 0 bases, with 14 bases lying between them. This CDR3 is 16 amino acids long. CDR1 and CDR2 (germline): SGHRS, YFSETQ. The CDR3, as DNA: TGCGCCAGCAGCGTAGGACAAGACTATAGCAATCAGCCCCAGCATTTT. It encodes CASSVGQDYSNQPQHF.

The genes are TRBV28 and TRBJ2-7, with unresolved D. Deletions cut 1 base from V and 5 bases from J, with 15 bases between. This CDR3 contains 15 residues. CDR1 MDHEN and CDR2 SYDVKM come from the germline V gene. CDR3 DNA sequence: TGTGCCAGCAGTTTATCGTCCGGTAATCCCAACGAGCAGTACTTC. Protein: CASSLSSGNPNEQYF.